This T cell receptor beta chain is from a study of T cells after yellow fever vaccination. Regarding the study as a whole: Researchers cautioned that FACS-sorted repertoires could harbor abundant clonotypes contaminating from the bulk population. Post-booster repertoires again held most primary-vaccination clones (around 95% CD4, roughly 88% CD8).

Regarding this clonotype: Its antigen remains unknown.

TCRdb reprocessed the 5' RACE reads via MiXCR and lists one record per CDR3 protein. The sample records some 400,000 distinct CDR3 sequences, around a sixth being singletons. Sequences were derived from PBMCs, sampled before the yellow fever booster vaccination. The receptor's source is a young man who received the YFV17D yellow fever vaccine.

CDR3 coding DNA: TGCGCCAGCAGTGAGGCAGAGGGAGAGACCCAGTACTTC. Protein sequence: CASSEAEGETQYF. The J gene is TRBJ2-5, the V gene TRBV10-2, with D tentatively TRBD2 (5 bases). Trimming left V 2 bases short and J 4 bases short, with 8 bases between. This CDR3 has 13 residues. Germline assignment: CDR1 WSHSY and CDR2 SAAADI.